Included here is one TCR beta chain sequence, with context. The antigen this receptor binds is unknown. This sequence may be a read error, since a much larger clone differs from it by one base. A case-control design nested within a healthcare worker cohort in London, UK, was used, with weekly nasopharyngeal swab PCR tests and blood sampling performed. Healthcare workers were recruited between 23 and 31 March 2020, during the week of the UK lockdown, and were followed weekly for up to about 16 weeks. Libraries were built with 5' RACE. Sequencing was carried out with a NextSeq 500. Unique molecular identifiers were attached to individual cDNA molecules in the TCR library protocol so that sequencing error and PCR bias could be corrected. Both TCR alpha and beta chains were sequenced, and tight co-correlation was observed between alpha and beta sequence abundances in each sample. In the original analysis: Decombinator V4 was used to annotate the V gene, J gene and CDR3 of the TCR sequences. TCRs were defined as expanded if a significant change between any two time points was detected under a Poisson model with p below 0.0001. Abundances of TCRs were expressed as counts per million after normalisation to the total number of TCRs sequenced in each sample. TRAV1-2 paired with TRAJ12, TRAJ20 or TRAJ33 defined MAIT TCRs, while TRAV10 paired with TRAJ18 defined iNKT TCRs. VDJdb, accessed 1 November 2021, was searched for CMV, EBV and SARS-CoV-2 annotated TCRs, excluding TCRs annotated for multiple antigens. TCRdb reran the public reads through fastp at Q25 and MiXCR, keeping productive beta chains. When rows share a CDR3 protein, they turn into one entry using the most common DNA and genes. In this record, the V and J calls reflect TCRdb's handling and not the investigators' own analysis. The table for this sample lists about 50,000 distinct CDR3 sequences; roughly 13% of them were counted only once. The ten most abundant clones make up roughly 10% of the sample.

The data are from a study of early T cells in non-severe SARS-CoV-2 infection (dated by TCRdb to the early 2020s). About the full investigation: Because TCR sequencing relied on bulk RNA taken from unsorted whole blood, pairing of alpha and beta chains was not possible.

What the research found in general, with its limitations: VDJdb matching was skewed toward anti-spike CD8 responses, so virus-specific expansions were likely underestimated and private and CD4 specificities were missed.

From the cysteine up to the phenylalanine, the CDR3 has a length of 17 residues. The DNA shown is the 51-base CDR3, in frame from base 1. CDR1 and CDR2 were assigned from the germline V gene (reference sequence) as MNHNY and SVGAGI. This clonotype was sampled from an adult who was a healthcare worker with PCR-confirmed SARS-CoV-2 infection or an uninfected control (not recorded which). Sequencing input: whole blood. The chain is encoded by TRBV6-6 joined to TRBJ2-3; 9 bases in the junction line up with TRBD2. The CDR3 region reads CASSLPLAGLSIDTQYF. The nucleotide sequence is TGTGCCAGCAGTCTGCCGCTAGCGGGACTAAGCATAGATACGCAGTATTTT.